This T cell receptor (beta chain) was obtained from a study of spatial heterogeneity in lung cancer. This clonotype was found many times. Time point given: sample taken at primary tumor resection. The authors sequenced whole RNA from tumor, nontumor lung or frozen PBMC without sorting. In TCRdb, the 5' RACE reads were re-called with MiXCR into one record per CDR3 protein. Of tens of thousands of distinct CDR3 sequences listed, 7% to 9% are singletons. The CDR3 length is 14 residues. Germline CDR1 and CDR2: LGHNA and YSLEER. V was clipped by 0 bases and J by 4 bases, with 7 bases between them. The chain joins TRBV4-3 to TRBJ2-1; D possibly corresponds to TRBD1 (5 bases). The sequence was collected from a male donor with early-stage non-small cell lung cancer. Specimen: PBMCs, collected at surgery. Here the CDR3 DNA reads TGCGCCAGCAGCCAAGAGACAGTATACAATGAGCAGTTCTTC. Its translation: CASSQETVYNEQFF.